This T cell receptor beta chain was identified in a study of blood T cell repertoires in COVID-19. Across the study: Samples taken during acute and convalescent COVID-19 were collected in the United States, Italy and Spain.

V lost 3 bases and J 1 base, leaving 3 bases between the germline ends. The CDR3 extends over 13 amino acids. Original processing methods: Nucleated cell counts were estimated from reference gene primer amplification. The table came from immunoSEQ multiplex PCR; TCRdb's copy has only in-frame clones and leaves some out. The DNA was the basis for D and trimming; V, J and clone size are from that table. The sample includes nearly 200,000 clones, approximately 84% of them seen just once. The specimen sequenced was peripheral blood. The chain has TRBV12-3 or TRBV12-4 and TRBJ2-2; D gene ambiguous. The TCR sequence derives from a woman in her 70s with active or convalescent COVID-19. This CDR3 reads CASSFRNTGELFF. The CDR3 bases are TGTGCCAGCAGTTTCCGGAACACCGGGGAGCTGTTTTTT.